This T cell receptor (beta chain) emerged from a study of blood T cells in healthy people across ages. Whole-study findings and limits: Donor CMV status was unknown, possibly confounding expanded clonotype changes. Roughly linear age-related decline in beta diversity appeared, significant by age about 40.

Then a second PCR, running about 6 to 12 cycles, was carried out with a sample-barcoded 5' primer and a J-beta primer mix. Each cDNA molecule received a tag from a template-switch adaptor that had 12 random nucleotides. TCRdb called the 5' RACE reads again in MiXCR, with one record for every CDR3 protein. The table records around 780,000 distinct CDR3 sequences, under 30% of them present only once. Each sample used at least 6.5 million PBMCs. This clonotype was detected ten times or more. The antigen remains undetermined. The CDR3 contains 16 residues. V trimming: 6 bases; J trimming: 3 bases; junction bases outside the gene matches: 16. The germline gives CDR1 DFQATT, CDR2 SNEGSKA (reference sequence). This same sample was also taken into another study, of T cells of mothers and their children.

The specimen sequenced was blood. The chain has TRBV20-1 and TRBJ2-7; 8 bases match TRBD1. This TCR was sampled from a boy aged 5 to 17 in good health. The CDR3, as DNA: TGCAGTGCACTGACGTCCAAGACAGGGGATGTCTACGAGCAGTACTTC. Its translation: CSALTSKTGDVYEQYF.